The entry that follows covers one TCR beta chain sequence. This sample stems from a study of identical twins. TCRdb redid the calling of the 5' RACE reads with MiXCR, one entry per CDR3 protein. The table lists 350,000 to 450,000 distinct CDR3 sequences, approximately 17% of them singletons. There are 14 residues in the CDR3. Trimming removed 3 bases at V and 1 base at J, with 12 bases between. The germline CDR1 and CDR2 sequences are DFQATT and SNEGSKA (reference sequence). The sequenced sample was naive T cells sorted from blood. The chain links TRBV20-1 to TRBJ2-5; D not resolved. This sequence was found in a man aged 50-59 years in good health. The CDR3, as DNA: TGCAGTGCTAGTACAGCACCATTCCAAGAGACCCAGTACTTC. It codes for CSASTAPFQETQYF.